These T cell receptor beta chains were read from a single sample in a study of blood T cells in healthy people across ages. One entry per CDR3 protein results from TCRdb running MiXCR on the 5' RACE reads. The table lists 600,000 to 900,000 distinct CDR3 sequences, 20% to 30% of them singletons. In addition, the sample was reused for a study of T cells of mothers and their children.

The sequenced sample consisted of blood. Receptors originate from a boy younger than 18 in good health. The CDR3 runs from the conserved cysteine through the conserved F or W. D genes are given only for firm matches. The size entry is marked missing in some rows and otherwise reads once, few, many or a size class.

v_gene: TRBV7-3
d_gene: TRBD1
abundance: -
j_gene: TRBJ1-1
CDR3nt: TGTGCCAGCAGCTTACGACAGGGTCTATTAATGAACACTGAAGCTTTCTTT
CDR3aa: CASSLRQGLLMNTEAFF

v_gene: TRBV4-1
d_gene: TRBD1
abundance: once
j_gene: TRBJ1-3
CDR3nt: TGCGCCAGCAGCCAAGATGTTTGGACAGGGACCTCCTCTGGAAACACCATATATTTT
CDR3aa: CASSQDVWTGTSSGNTIYF

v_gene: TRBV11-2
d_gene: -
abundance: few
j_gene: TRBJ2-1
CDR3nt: TGTGCCAGCAGCTTGAGTGACAGACCTAATGAGCAGTTCTTC
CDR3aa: CASSLSDRPNEQFF

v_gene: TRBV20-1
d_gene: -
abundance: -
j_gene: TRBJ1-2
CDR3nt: TGCAGTGCTAGAGATGGACCACGATCCAAGGGTGGAGAAGGCTACACCTTC
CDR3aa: CSARDGPRSKGGEGYTF

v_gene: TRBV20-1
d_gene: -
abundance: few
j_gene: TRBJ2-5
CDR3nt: TGCAGTGCTAGAACGTCCCCGGCCCTACAAGAGACCCAGTACTTC
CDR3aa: CSARTSPALQETQYF

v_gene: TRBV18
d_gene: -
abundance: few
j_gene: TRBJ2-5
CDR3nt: TGTGCCAGCTCACCACTAGAGACAGTCCGCCAAGAGACCCAGTACTTC
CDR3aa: CASSPLETVRQETQYF

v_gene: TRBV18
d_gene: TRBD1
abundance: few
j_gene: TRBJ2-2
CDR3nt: TGTGCCAGCTCACCATGGGACAGGACCGGGGAGCTGTTTTTT
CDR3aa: CASSPWDRTGELFF

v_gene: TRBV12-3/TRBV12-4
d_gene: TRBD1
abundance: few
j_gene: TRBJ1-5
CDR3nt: TGTGCCAGCAGCGCTCCGGGACAGGGTAACCAGCCCCAGCATTTT
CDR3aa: CASSAPGQGNQPQHF

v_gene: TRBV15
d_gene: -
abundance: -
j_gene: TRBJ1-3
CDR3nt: TGTGCCACCAGCCCTCTACGGGGAGGCGGCTCTGGAAACACCATATATTTT
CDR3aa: CATSPLRGGGSGNTIYF

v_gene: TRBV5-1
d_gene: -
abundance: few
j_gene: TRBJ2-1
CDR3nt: TGCGCCAGCAGCTTGGGCCCTAGGACACCTAAGGGGAATGAGCAGTTCTTC
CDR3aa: CASSLGPRTPKGNEQFF

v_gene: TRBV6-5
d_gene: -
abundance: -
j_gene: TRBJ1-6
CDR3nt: TGTGCCAGCAGTTACTCGGCAAGGTCACCCCTCCACTTT
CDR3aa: CASSYSARSPLHF

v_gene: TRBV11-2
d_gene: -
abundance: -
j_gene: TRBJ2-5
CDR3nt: TGTGCCAGCAGCTTACGGACAGCGCTAGCCCATGGGGAGACCCAGTACTTC
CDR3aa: CASSLRTALAHGETQYF

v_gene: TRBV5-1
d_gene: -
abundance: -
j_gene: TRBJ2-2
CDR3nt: TGCGCCAGCAGCTTGGGGGTGTCTACCGGGGAGCTGTTTTTT
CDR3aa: CASSLGVSTGELFF

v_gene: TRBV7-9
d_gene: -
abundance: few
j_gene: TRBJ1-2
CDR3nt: TGTGCCAGCAGTTCGGGACCGAGCTATGGTTACACCTTC
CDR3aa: CASSSGPSYGYTF

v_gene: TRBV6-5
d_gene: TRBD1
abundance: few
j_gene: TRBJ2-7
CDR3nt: TGTGCCAGCAGTTACTCGGACAGGGTCTCCGAGCAGTACTTC
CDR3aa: CASSYSDRVSEQYF

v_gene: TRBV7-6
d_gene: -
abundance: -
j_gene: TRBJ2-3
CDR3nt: TGTGCCAGCAGCTTATGGGGCACAGATACGCAGTATTTT
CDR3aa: CASSLWGTDTQYF

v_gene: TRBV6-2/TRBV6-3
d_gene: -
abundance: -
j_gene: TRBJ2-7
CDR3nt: TGTGCCAGCAGTTATTCCGCCACCTACTCCTACGAGCAGTACTTC
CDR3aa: CASSYSATYSYEQYF

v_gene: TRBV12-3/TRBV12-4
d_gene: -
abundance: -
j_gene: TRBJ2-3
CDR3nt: TGTGCCAGCAGAGGCACCGAAGATACGCAGTATTTT
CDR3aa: CASRGTEDTQYF

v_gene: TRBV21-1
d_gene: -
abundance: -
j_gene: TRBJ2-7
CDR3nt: TGTGCCAGCAGCAAAGCTGGTCAGGGGGGCTACGAGCAGTACTTC
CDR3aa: CASSKAGQGGYEQYF

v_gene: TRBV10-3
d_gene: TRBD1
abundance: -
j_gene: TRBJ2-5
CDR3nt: TGTGCCACTAACCGGGACAGGGGAGAGACCCAGTACTTC
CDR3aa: CATNRDRGETQYF

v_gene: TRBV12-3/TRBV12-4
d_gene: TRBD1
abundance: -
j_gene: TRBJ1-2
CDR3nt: TGTGCCAGCAGTTGGTCGGGACAGGACCCCCTCACCTTC
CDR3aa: CASSWSGQDPLTF

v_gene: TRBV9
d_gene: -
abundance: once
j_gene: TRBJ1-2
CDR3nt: TGTGCCAGCAGCGTAGAAAGTCTATCCCGCGGCTACACCTTC
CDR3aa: CASSVESLSRGYTF

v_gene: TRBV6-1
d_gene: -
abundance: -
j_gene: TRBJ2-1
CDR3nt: TGTGCTCGGGGCAGCCCCGGGGCTGAGCAGTTCTTC
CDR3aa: CARGSPGAEQFF

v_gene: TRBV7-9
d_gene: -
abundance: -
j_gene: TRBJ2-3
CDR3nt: TGTGCCAGCAGCTTGCCCGGGCCGGGGAACGTTTTGATCACAGATACGCAGTATTTT
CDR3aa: CASSLPGPGNVLITDTQYF

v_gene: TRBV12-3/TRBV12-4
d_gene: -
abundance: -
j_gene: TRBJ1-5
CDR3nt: TGTGCCAGCAGTGCGACAGGTGATGATCAGCCCCAGCATTTT
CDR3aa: CASSATGDDQPQHF

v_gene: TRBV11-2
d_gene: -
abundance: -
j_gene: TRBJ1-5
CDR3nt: TGTGCCAGCAGCTTTAGTCCCACCCAAGGGCCCCAGCATTTT
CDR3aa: CASSFSPTQGPQHF

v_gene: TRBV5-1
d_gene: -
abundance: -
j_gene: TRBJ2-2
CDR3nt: TGCGCCAGCAGCCCTGGGTTTCCGAACACCGGGGAGCTGTTTTTT
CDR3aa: CASSPGFPNTGELFF

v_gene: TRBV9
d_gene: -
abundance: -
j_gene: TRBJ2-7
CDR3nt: TGTGCCAGCAGCGTAGGATTAGGAGCCTACGAGCAGTACTTC
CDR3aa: CASSVGLGAYEQYF

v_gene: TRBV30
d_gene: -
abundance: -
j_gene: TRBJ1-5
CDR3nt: TGTGCCTGGAGTGTACCAACAGTAGATCAGCCCCAGCATTTT
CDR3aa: CAWSVPTVDQPQHF

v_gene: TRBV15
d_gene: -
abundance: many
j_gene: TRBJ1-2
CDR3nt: TGTGCCACCAGCAGGGACAGCTATGGCTACACCTTC
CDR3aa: CATSRDSYGYTF

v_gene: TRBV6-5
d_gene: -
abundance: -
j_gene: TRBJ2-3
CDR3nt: TGTGCCAGCAGACGAGAGACAGTGCAGTATTTT
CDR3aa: CASRRETVQYF

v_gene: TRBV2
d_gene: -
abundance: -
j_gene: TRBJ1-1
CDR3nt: TGTGCCAGCAGAGGACCACTGAACACTGAAGCTTTCTTT
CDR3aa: CASRGPLNTEAFF

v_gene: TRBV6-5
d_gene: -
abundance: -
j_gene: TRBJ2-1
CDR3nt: TGTGCCAGCAGTTACGGGGACCATAACAATGAGCAGTTCTTC
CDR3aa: CASSYGDHNNEQFF

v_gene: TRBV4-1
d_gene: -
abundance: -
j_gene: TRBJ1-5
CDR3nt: TGCGCCAGCAGCCAAGATATAAAGAAACAGCCCCAGCATTTT
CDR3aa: CASSQDIKKQPQHF

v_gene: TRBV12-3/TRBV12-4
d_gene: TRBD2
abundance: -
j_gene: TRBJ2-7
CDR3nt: TGTGCCAGGGTGGGGGGGTGTCCCTACGAGCAGTACTTC
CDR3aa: CARVGGCPYEQYF

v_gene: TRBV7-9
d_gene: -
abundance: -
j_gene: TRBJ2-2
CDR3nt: TGTGCCAGCACCGGTTCCGGGGAGCTGTTTTTT
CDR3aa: CASTGSGELFF

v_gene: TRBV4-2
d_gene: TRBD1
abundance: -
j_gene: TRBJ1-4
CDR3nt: TGTGCCAGCAGCCAAGAGGCACAGGGGGCTAATGAAAAACTGTTTTTT
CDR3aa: CASSQEAQGANEKLFF

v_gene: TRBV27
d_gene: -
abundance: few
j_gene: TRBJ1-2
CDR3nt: TGTGCCAGCAGTTTATCACCCAGCTTCTATGGCTACACCTTC
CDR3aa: CASSLSPSFYGYTF

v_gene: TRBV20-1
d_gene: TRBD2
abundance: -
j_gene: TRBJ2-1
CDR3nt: TGCAGTGCAAGTTGGCGGGGGAGCTCCTACAATGAGCAGCTCTTC
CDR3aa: CSASWRGSSYNEQLF